This is a list of T cell receptor beta chains from one sample in a study of regulatory T cells in long-lasting Graves disease. TCRdb itself ran the multiplex PCR reads through MiXCR, one entry per CDR3 protein. Of a few hundred thousand distinct CDR3 sequences in the sample, approximately 13% were seen once. Separately, the same data were catalogued under a study of T cells in Graves' hyperthyroidism and ophthalmopathy.

The sequences come from peripheral blood mononuclear cells (PBMCs), collected at new diagnosis, from a patient treated with antithyroid drugs. The receptors were gathered from a man aged 25 to 45 with Graves disease. Each CDR3 is given with its conserved first and last residue. The D gene is left open where the match is weak. The size entry is marked missing in some rows and otherwise reads once, few, many or a size class.

d_gene | abundance | j_gene | v_gene | CDR3nt | CDR3aa
. | many | TRBJ1-2 | TRBV25-1 | TGTGCCAGCAGGGCCGGTAGGGGGTGGGAGAGTGGCTACACCTTC | CASRAGRGWESGYTF
TRBD1 | many | TRBJ2-3 | TRBV6-2/TRBV6-3 | TGTGCCAGCAGTTTGGCAGCGGTTCCAGGGGGGCAGTATTTT | CASSLAAVPGGQYF
TRBD2 | . | TRBJ2-3 | TRBV20-1 | TGCAGTGCCCCGAGGGGCGGGACTAGCGGGCGCACAGATACGCAGTATTTT | CSAPRGGTSGRTDTQYF
. | few | TRBJ1-3 | TRBV6-5 | TGTGCCAGCAGTTACTCGAGTGCTGGAAACACCATATATTTT | CASSYSSAGNTIYF
. | . | TRBJ1-2 | TRBV6-5 | TGTGCCAGCAGTTACACGGGGAACTATGGCTACACCTTC | CASSYTGNYGYTF
TRBD2 | few | TRBJ2-3 | TRBV6-1 | TGTGCCAGCTCCAGACTAGCGCGCTCCGAGGGAGATACGCAGTATTTT | CASSRLARSEGDTQYF
. | many | TRBJ2-1 | TRBV12-3/TRBV12-4 | TGTGCCAGCAGTTTAGACGAGATAGCGGTCCGCGGGCAGTTCTTC | CASSLDEIAVRGQFF
. | many | TRBJ2-3 | TRBV2 | TGTGCCAGCAGTGTAGGGCTAGGGGGTACAGATACGCAGTATTTT | CASSVGLGGTDTQYF
. | few | TRBJ2-4 | TRBV10-1 | TGCGCCAGCAGTGAGGGTCAGGGGACAATTCAGTACTTC | CASSEGQGTIQYF
TRBD2 | many | TRBJ2-3 | TRBV18 | TGTGCCAGCTCATCAGGACTAGCGGGAGGGACAGATACGCAGTATTTT | CASSSGLAGGTDTQYF
. | many | TRBJ2-3 | TRBV12-3/TRBV12-4 | TGTGCCAGCAGTTTATCGGCAGGGAACACAGATACGCAGTATTTT | CASSLSAGNTDTQYF
. | many | TRBJ1-4 | TRBV10-3 | TGTGCCACCCATTCGGACGTTGCAACTAATGAAAAACTGTTTTTT | CATHSDVATNEKLFF
TRBD1 | many | TRBJ2-1 | TRBV18 | TGTGCCAGCTCACCGGTCAGCACAGGGGGCAATGAGCAGTTCTTC | CASSPVSTGGNEQFF
. | many | TRBJ2-5 | TRBV20-1 | TGCAGTGCTAGAAGGGGATTCCAAGAGACCCAGTACTTC | CSARRGFQETQYF
. | few | TRBJ1-1 | TRBV5-1 | TGCGCCAGCAGCCCCTCAGGTGAAACTGAAGCTTTCTTT | CASSPSGETEAFF
. | few | TRBJ2-7 | TRBV5-1 | TGCGCCAGCAGCGTGTCGGGAGAGCAGTACTTC | CASSVSGEQYF
. | many | TRBJ1-6 | TRBV2 | TGTGCCAACAAACCCCAGGAGGGTTCACCCCTCCACTTT | CANKPQEGSPLHF
TRBD1 | few | TRBJ1-4 | TRBV2 | TGTGCCAGCTTAACAGGGGACAGGAGAACTGAAAAACTGTTTTTT | CASLTGDRRTEKLFF
. | many | TRBJ2-1 | TRBV12-3/TRBV12-4 | TGTGCCAGCAGCCCTATTTGGAATGAGCAGTTCTTC | CASSPIWNEQFF
. | . | TRBJ2-1 | TRBV25-1 | TGTGCCAGCAGTGAAACAGCAGACGGGGGCCCCCTCTTC | CASSETADGGPLF
. | few | TRBJ1-5 | TRBV19 | TGTGCCAGTAGTATACAGGCAAATCAGCCCCAGCATTTT | CASSIQANQPQHF
TRBD1 | few | TRBJ1-5 | TRBV18 | TGTGCCAGCTCACGACAGGGGACAACGAGCAATCAGCCCCAGCATTTT | CASSRQGTTSNQPQHF
TRBD1 | many | TRBJ1-5 | TRBV19 | TGTGCCAGTAGTATCCCGGACAGGGGAAGGGGGCAGCCCCAGCATTTT | CASSIPDRGRGQPQHF
TRBD1 | many | TRBJ1-2 | TRBV19 | TGTGCCAGCAGACAGGGTGGCTATGGCTACACCTTC | CASRQGGYGYTF
. | many | TRBJ2-2 | TRBV24-1 | TGTGCCACCAGTGATTTGGAGGAAGGGGTAACCGGGGAGCTGTTTTTT | CATSDLEEGVTGELFF
TRBD2 | many | TRBJ2-3 | TRBV10-3 | TGTGCCATCAGGTATAGCGGCGGGGGGACAGATACGCAGTATTTT | CAIRYSGGGTDTQYF
TRBD2 | many | TRBJ2-1 | TRBV6-1 | TGTGCCAGCAGCTTGACTAGCGGGAGGGGGTCGAGCTACAATGAGCAGTTCTTC | CASSLTSGRGSSYNEQFF